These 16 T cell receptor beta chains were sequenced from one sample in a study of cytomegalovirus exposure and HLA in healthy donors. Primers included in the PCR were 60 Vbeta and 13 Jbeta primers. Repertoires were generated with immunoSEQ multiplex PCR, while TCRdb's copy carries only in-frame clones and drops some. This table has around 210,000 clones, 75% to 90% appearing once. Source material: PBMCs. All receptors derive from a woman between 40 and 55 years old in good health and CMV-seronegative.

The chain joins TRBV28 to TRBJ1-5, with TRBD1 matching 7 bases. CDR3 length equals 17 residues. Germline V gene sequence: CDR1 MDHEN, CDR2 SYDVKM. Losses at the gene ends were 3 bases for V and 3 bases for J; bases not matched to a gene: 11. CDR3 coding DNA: TGTGCCAGCAGTTTGGCTCGGAGCACAGGGGCCAATCAGCCCCAGCATTTT. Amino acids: CASSLARSTGANQPQHF. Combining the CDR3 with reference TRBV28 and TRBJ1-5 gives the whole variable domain DVKVTQSSRYLVKRTGEKVFLECVQDMDHENMFWYRQDPGLGLRLIYFSYDVKMKEKGDIPEGYSVSREKKERFSLILESASTNQTSMYLCASSLARSTGANQPQHFGDGTRLSIL.

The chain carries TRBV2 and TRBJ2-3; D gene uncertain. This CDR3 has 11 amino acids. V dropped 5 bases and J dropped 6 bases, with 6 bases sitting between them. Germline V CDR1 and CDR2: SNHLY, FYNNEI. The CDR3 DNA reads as TGTGCCAGCAGTCGGGTCGATACGCAGTATTTT. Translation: CASSRVDTQYF.

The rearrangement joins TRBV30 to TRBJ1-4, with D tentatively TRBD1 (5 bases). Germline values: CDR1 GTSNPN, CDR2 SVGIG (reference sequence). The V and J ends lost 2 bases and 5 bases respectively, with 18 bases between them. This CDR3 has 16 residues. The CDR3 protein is CAWSFPRQSLNEKLFF. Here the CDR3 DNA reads TGTGCCTGGAGTTTCCCCCGACAGAGTCTGAATGAAAAACTGTTTTTT.

CDR3 in amino acids: CASSQTPGLAEHNEQFF. As DNA, the CDR3 is TGCGCCAGCAGCCAGACCCCCGGACTAGCGGAGCACAATGAGCAGTTCTTC. The genes are TRBV23-1 and TRBJ2-1, with 10 bases fitting TRBD2. TRBV23-1 is known as an ORF, though its function is uncertain. V lost 6 bases to trimming and J lost 5 bases; unmatched junction nucleotides: 13. CDR3 length: 17 residues.

CDR3 region: CASRVYSATNEKLFF. CDR3 sequence (DNA): TGTGCCAGCAGGGTATATTCAGCAACTAATGAAAAACTGTTTTTT. The chain couples TRBV28 to TRBJ1-4; D remains unclear. Germline-derived CDR1 and CDR2 are MDHEN and SYDVKM. V was pared by 6 bases and J by 0 bases, with 11 bases between. This CDR3 region has 15 residues.

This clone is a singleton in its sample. In DNA, the CDR3 is TGTGCCAGCAGTGAAGCGCCCAGGGGAGAGCAGTACTTC. This gives the protein CASSEAPRGEQYF. V and J are TRBV6-1 and TRBJ2-7; a possible D gene is TRBD1 (6 bases). Deletions cut 0 bases from V and 7 bases from J, with 10 bases between. The CDR3 covers 13 residues. Germline CDR1 MNHNS, CDR2 SASEGT.

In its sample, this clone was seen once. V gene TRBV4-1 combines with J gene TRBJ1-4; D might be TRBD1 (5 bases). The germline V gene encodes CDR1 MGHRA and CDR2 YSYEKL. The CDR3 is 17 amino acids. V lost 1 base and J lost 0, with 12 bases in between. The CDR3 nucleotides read TGCGCCAGCAGCCAAGTTGACAGCCGCACAACTAATGAAAAACTGTTTTTT. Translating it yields CASSQVDSRTTNEKLFF.

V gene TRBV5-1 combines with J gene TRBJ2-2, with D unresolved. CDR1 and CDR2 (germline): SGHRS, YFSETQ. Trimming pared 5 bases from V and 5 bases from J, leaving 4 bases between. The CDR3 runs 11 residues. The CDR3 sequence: CASRSTGELFF. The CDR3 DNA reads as TGCGCCAGCAGGTCTACCGGGGAGCTGTTTTTT. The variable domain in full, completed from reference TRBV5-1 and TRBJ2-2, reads KAGVTQTPRYLIKTRGQQVTLSCSPISGHRSVSWYQQTPGQGLQFLFEYFSETQRNKGNFPGRFSGRQFSNSRSEMNVSTLELGDSALYLCASRSTGELFFGEGSRLTVL.

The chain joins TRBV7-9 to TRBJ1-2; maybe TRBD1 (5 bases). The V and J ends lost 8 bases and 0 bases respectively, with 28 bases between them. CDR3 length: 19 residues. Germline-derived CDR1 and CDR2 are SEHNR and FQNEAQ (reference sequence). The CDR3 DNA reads TGTGCCAGCTCCCCCGAGACGGGGGGTTTAATTGGGGCTAACTATGGCTACACCTTC. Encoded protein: CASSPETGGLIGANYGYTF.

DNA of the CDR3: TGTGCCAGCTCACACTTAGGACAGCTCTCTGGGGCCAACGTCCTGACTTTC. Protein product: CASSHLGQLSGANVLTF. The rearrangement uses TRBV18 and TRBJ2-6, with D possibly matching TRBD1 (6 bases). There are 17 residues in the CDR3. V was shortened by 4 bases and J by 0 bases, with 13 bases between the two germline ends. Per the germline V gene, CDR1 is KGHSH and CDR2 is LQKENI.

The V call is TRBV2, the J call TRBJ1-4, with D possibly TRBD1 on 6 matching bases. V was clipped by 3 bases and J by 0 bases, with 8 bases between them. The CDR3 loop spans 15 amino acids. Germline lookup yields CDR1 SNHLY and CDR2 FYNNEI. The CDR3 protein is CASSEGATTNEKLFF. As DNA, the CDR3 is TGTGCCAGCAGTGAGGGGGCGACAACTAATGAAAAACTGTTTTTT.

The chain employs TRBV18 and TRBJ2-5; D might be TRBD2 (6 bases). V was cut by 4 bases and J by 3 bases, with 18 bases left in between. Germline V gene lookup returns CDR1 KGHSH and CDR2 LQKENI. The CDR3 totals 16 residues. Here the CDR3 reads CASSRLASRGKETQYF. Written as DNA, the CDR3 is TGTGCCAGCTCACGGCTAGCGTCGAGGGGTAAAGAGACCCAGTACTTC.

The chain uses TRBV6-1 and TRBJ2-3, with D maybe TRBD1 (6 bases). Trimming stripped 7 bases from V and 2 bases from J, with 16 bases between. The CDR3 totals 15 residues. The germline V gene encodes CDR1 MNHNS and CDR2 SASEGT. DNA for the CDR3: TGTGCCAGCACTCCAGAGTGGACAGCCACAGATACGCAGTATTTT. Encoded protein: CASTPEWTATDTQYF.

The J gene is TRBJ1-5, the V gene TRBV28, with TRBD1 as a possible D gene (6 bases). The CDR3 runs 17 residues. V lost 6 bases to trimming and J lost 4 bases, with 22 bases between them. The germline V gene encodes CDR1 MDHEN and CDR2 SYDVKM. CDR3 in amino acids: CASSRGGRAGRNQPQHF. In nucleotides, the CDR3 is TGTGCCAGCAGCCGGGGGGGGCGGGCAGGGAGGAATCAGCCCCAGCATTTT.

CDR3 residues: CAWREPGVRETQYF. The CDR3 DNA reads TGTGCCTGGAGAGAGCCGGGAGTTCGAGAGACCCAGTACTTC. V and J are TRBV30 and TRBJ2-5; D possibly corresponds to TRBD2 (6 bases). The CDR3 consists of 14 residues. The germline V gene encodes CDR1 GTSNPN and CDR2 SVGIG (reference sequence). Between the trimmed V and J ends, which lost 3 bases and 4 bases, there was a span of 15 bases.

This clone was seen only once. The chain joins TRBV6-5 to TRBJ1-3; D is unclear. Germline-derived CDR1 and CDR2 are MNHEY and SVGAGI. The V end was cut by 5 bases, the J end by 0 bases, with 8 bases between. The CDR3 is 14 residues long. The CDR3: CASSSTFSGNTIYF. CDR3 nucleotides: TGTGCCAGCAGTAGCACCTTCTCTGGAAACACCATATATTTT.